Listed below are T cell receptor beta chains from one sample, sequenced in a study of vaccination effects on CD4 cells after COVID-19. TCRdb's table, derived via immunoSEQ multiplex PCR, lists solely in-frame clones and lacks some. In the table there are 50,000 to 65,000 clones, roughly 80% of which are singletons. Which antigens these TCRs recognize remains unknown. Sequencing was performed on CD4+ T cells from PBMCs cultured with HCoV-229E spike peptides, taken before COVID-19 vaccination. The receptors originated from a human donor who received a COVID-19 vaccine. CDR3s include the opening cysteine and the closing phenylalanine or tryptophan. The D gene is left open where the match is weak. Size is stated for part of the rows, as once, few or many counts, or as a class when the clone is expanded.

>TRBD2|once|TRBJ2-3|TRBV2
CASEASGAPDTQYF
TGTGCCAGCGAGGCGAGCGGGGCCCCAGATACGCAGTATTTT
>NA|NA|TRBJ2-5|TRBV18
CASSPRTEETQYF
TGTGCCAGCTCACCACGGACCGAAGAGACCCAGTACTTC
>TRBD1|NA|TRBJ2-1|TRBV5-1
CASSTRTGVTNYNEQFF
TGCGCCAGCAGCACTAGGACAGGCGTTACAAACTACAATGAGCAGTTCTTC
>TRBD1|NA|TRBJ1-5|TRBV6-5
CASSQGGGHQPQHF
TGTGCCAGCAGTCAGGGGGGGGGTCATCAGCCCCAGCATTTT
>NA|NA|TRBJ1-2|TRBV2
CASKGQGHYGYTF
TGTGCCAGCAAGGGCCAGGGCCACTATGGCTACACCTTC
>NA|few|TRBJ1-1|TRBV7-9
CASSLGMNTEAFF
TGTGCCAGCAGCTTAGGGATGAACACTGAAGCTTTCTTT
>TRBD1|NA|TRBJ2-5|TRBV5-1
CASFQPGQGQETQYF
TGCGCCAGCTTTCAACCGGGACAGGGTCAAGAGACCCAGTACTTC
>NA|NA|TRBJ1-1|TRBV10-1
CASSLVKKGRLMNTEAFF
TGCGCCAGCAGCCTGGTAAAAAAGGGCCGACTCATGAACACTGAAGCTTTCTTT
>TRBD2|NA|TRBJ2-3|TRBV10-2
CASLTSGGADTQYF
TGCGCCAGCTTGACTAGCGGGGGGGCAGATACGCAGTATTTT
>TRBD1|NA|TRBJ1-2|TRBV25-1
CASSDPRQGLSYGYTF
TGTGCCAGCAGTGACCCCCGACAGGGTCTGAGCTATGGCTACACCTTC
>TRBD1|NA|TRBJ2-1|TRBV5-1
CASSLGQGRDEQFF
TGCGCCAGCAGCTTGGGACAGGGCCGAGATGAGCAGTTCTTC
>NA|NA|TRBJ1-2|TRBV20-1
CSATDNYGYTF
TGCAGTGCCACAGACAACTATGGCTACACCTTC
>TRBD1|few|TRBJ1-2|TRBV10-3
CAISEFRDRGPYGYTF
TGTGCCATCAGCGAATTCAGGGACAGAGGGCCCTATGGCTACACCTTC
>TRBD2|NA|TRBJ2-5|TRBV7-9
CASSPHGLAEGETQYF
TGTGCCAGCAGCCCCCACGGGCTAGCGGAGGGAGAGACCCAGTACTTC
>NA|NA|TRBJ1-2|TRBV19
CASAISRPNYGYTF
TGTGCCAGTGCCATAAGTCGCCCTAACTATGGCTACACCTTC
>TRBD1|NA|TRBJ1-2|TRBV3-1/TRBV3-2
CASNGQGNYGYTF
TGTGCCAGCAACGGACAGGGGAACTATGGCTACACCTTC
>NA|once|TRBJ2-1|TRBV25-1
CASSDPLYSYNEQFF
TGTGCCAGCAGTGACCCTTTATACTCCTACAATGAGCAGTTCTTC
>NA|NA|TRBJ2-4|TRBV9
CASSGSGGAPSAKNIQYF
TGTGCCAGCAGCGGATCGGGCGGGGCCCCGAGCGCCAAAAACATTCAGTACTTC
>NA|NA|TRBJ1-1|TRBV6-2/TRBV6-3
CASSSQANTEAFF
TGTGCCAGCAGCTCCCAGGCGAACACTGAAGCTTTCTTT
>NA|once|TRBJ1-6|TRBV5-1
CASSSTGLSPLHF
TGCGCCAGCAGCTCTACAGGGCTTTCACCCCTCCACTTT
>NA|NA|TRBJ1-1|TRBV5-1
CASSAGRGSEAFF
TGCGCCAGCAGCGCCGGGAGGGGCTCAGAAGCTTTCTTT
>NA|NA|TRBJ1-1|TRBV5-1
CASRGAAGPNTEAFF
TGCGCCAGCAGGGGGGCGGCAGGGCCGAACACTGAAGCTTTCTTT
>NA|NA|TRBJ1-1|TRBV29-1
CSVHGATLNTEAFF
TGCAGCGTGCACGGGGCCACCTTGAACACTGAAGCTTTCTTT
>TRBD1|NA|TRBJ1-4|TRBV9
CASSVGQGTTNEKLFF
TGTGCCAGCAGCGTAGGACAGGGCACAACTAATGAAAAACTGTTTTTT
>NA|once|TRBJ2-2|TRBV4-2
CASSQPQGSTGELFF
TGTGCCAGCAGCCAGCCCCAGGGAAGCACCGGGGAGCTGTTTTTT
>TRBD1|once|TRBJ2-5|TRBV5-4
CASSLDLRGETQYF
TGTGCCAGCAGCTTGGACCTCAGGGGGGAGACCCAGTACTTC
>NA|once|TRBJ1-1|TRBV11-3
CASSSFGYTEAFF
TGTGCCAGCAGCTCGTTTGGGTACACTGAAGCTTTCTTT
>NA|NA|TRBJ1-3|TRBV9
CASSVDGGNTIYF
TGTGCCAGCAGCGTCGACGGAGGAAACACCATATATTTT
>NA|NA|TRBJ1-5|TRBV24-1
CATSDLGGQPQHF
TGTGCCACCAGTGATTTAGGCGGTCAGCCCCAGCATTTT
>NA|NA|TRBJ2-1|TRBV5-4
CASSLIARNYNEQFF
TGTGCCAGCAGCTTGATCGCTAGGAACTACAATGAGCAGTTCTTC
>NA|NA|TRBJ1-1|TRBV28
CASSQLGQEAFF
TGTGCCAGCAGTCAACTAGGACAGGAAGCTTTCTTT
>NA|NA|TRBJ1-5|TRBV7-8
CASSFSGKDQPQHF
TGTGCCAGCAGCTTTTCTGGGAAAGATCAGCCCCAGCATTTT
>NA|once|TRBJ1-2|TRBV28
CASSFLRDYGYTF
TGTGCCAGCAGTTTCCTAAGGGACTATGGCTACACCTTC
>NA|once|TRBJ2-3|TRBV7-9
CASSSTSSTDTQYF
TGTGCCAGCAGCTCCACTAGTAGCACAGATACGCAGTATTTT
>NA|NA|TRBJ1-3|TRBV5-1
CASSLQGAGNTIYF
TGCGCCAGCAGCTTACAGGGCGCCGGAAACACCATATATTTT
>NA|medium-sized|TRBJ2-3|TRBV7-3
CASSLYGDTQYF
TGTGCCAGCAGCTTATATGGGGATACGCAGTATTTT
>NA|NA|TRBJ2-3|TRBV28
CASTSEGPGTQYF
TGTGCCAGCACCTCGGAGGGCCCCGGGACGCAGTATTTT
>NA|NA|TRBJ2-3|TRBV5-1
CASSLRTHAQDTQYF
TGCGCCAGCAGCTTGAGAACCCACGCACAAGATACGCAGTATTTT
>NA|NA|TRBJ2-5|TRBV7-2
CASSLYGMETQYF
TGTGCCAGCAGCTTATATGGTATGGAGACCCAGTACTTC
>NA|NA|TRBJ2-3|TRBV9
CASSARGPYTDTQYF
TGTGCCAGCAGCGCACGTGGCCCCTACACAGATACGCAGTATTTT
>NA|NA|TRBJ1-2|TRBV5-1
CASSLAGGSYGYTF
TGCGCCAGCAGCTTGGCCGGGGGAAGCTATGGCTACACCTTC
>NA|NA|TRBJ1-2|TRBV6-2/TRBV6-3
CASSRGQNYGYTF
TGTGCCAGCAGCCGAGGACAGAACTATGGCTACACCTTC
>NA|few|TRBJ2-2|TRBV24-1
CATSDPGQNTGELFF
TGTGCCACCAGTGATCCGGGACAGAACACCGGGGAGCTGTTTTTT
>NA|NA|TRBJ1-3|TRBV10-1
CASSLGHSGNTIYF
TGCGCCAGCAGTCTGGGACATTCTGGAAACACCATATATTTT
>TRBD1|NA|TRBJ2-3|TRBV28
CASSAGGWGTDTQYF
TGTGCCAGCAGCGCAGGGGGATGGGGCACAGATACGCAGTATTTT
>TRBD1|NA|TRBJ1-2|TRBV6-6
CASSESDRVAGYTF
TGTGCCAGCAGTGAGTCTGACAGGGTGGCCGGCTACACCTTC
>NA|NA|TRBJ1-3|TRBV9
CASSTGSTGNTIYF
TGTGCCAGCAGCACAGGGTCTACTGGAAACACCATATATTTT
>NA|NA|TRBJ1-2|TRBV6-4
CASSEVGGIYGYTF
TGTGCCAGCAGTGAGGTGGGCGGAATCTATGGCTACACCTTC
>NA|NA|TRBJ1-1|TRBV5-8
CASRREPGGEVNTEAFF
TGTGCCAGCAGGAGGGAGCCCGGGGGAGAAGTGAACACTGAAGCTTTCTTT
>TRBD1|NA|TRBJ1-3|TRBV6-6
CASSRQGLGNTIYF
TGTGCCAGCAGTAGACAGGGGTTGGGAAACACCATATATTTT
>NA|NA|TRBJ1-5|TRBV6-6
CASSYSRFGGDQPQHF
TGTGCCAGCAGTTACTCGAGGTTCGGGGGGGATCAGCCCCAGCATTTT
>NA|NA|TRBJ2-5|TRBV7-2
CASSPLGARAETQYF
TGTGCCAGCAGCCCCTTGGGGGCCCGAGCAGAGACCCAGTACTTC
>NA|NA|TRBJ1-3|TRBV6-2/TRBV6-3
CASSYSQDAYRNTIYF
TGTGCCAGCAGTTACTCACAGGATGCTTACCGAAACACCATATATTTT
>TRBD1|once|TRBJ2-1|TRBV18
CASSPLPTGSYNEQFF
TGTGCCAGCTCACCACTGCCGACAGGGTCCTACAATGAGCAGTTCTTC
>TRBD2|NA|TRBJ2-1|TRBV6-6
CASRLLAGGGDEQFF
TGTGCCAGCAGACTTCTAGCGGGGGGAGGGGATGAGCAGTTCTTC